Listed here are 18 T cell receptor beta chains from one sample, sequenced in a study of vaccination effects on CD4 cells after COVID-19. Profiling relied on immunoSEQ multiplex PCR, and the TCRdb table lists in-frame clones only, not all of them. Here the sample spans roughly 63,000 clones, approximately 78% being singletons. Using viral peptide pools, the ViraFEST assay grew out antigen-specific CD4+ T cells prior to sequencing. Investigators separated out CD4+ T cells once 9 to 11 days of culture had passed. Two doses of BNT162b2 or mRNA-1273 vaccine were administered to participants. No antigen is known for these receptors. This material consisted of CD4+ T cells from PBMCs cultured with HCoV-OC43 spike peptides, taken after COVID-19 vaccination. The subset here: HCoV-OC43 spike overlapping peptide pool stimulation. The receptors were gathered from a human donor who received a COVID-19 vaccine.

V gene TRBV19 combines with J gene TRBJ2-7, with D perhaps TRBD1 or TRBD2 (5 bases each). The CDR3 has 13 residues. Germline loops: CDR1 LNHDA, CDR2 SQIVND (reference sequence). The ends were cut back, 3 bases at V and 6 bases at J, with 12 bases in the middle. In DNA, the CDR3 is TGTGCCAGTAGTATGGACGGGACGCGCGAGCAGTACGTC. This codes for CASSMDGTREQYV.

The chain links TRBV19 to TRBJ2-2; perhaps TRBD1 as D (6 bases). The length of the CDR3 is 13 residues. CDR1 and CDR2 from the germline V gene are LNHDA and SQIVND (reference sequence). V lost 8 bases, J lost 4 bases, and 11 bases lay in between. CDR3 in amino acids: CASRRGVTGELFF. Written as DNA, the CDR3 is TGTGCCAGTCGCAGGGGAGTCACCGGGGAGCTGTTTTTT.

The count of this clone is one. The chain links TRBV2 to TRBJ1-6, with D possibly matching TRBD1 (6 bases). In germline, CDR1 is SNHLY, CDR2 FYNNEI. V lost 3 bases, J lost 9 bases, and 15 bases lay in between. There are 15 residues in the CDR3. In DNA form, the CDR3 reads TGTGCCAGCAGTGATGAGGGGGTTAGGAGTTCACCCCTCCACTTT. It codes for CASSDEGVRSSPLHF.

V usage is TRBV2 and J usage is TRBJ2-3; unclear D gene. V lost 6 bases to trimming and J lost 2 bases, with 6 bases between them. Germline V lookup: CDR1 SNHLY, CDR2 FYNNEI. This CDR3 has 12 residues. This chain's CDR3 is CASRSVTDTQYF. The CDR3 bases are TGTGCCAGCAGATCAGTCACAGATACGCAGTATTTT.

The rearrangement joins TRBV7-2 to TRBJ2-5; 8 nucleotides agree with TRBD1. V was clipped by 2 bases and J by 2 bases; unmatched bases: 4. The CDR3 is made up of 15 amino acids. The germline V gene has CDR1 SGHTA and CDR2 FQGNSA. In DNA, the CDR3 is TGTGCCAGCAGCTTACAGGGGGCCGGTCAAGAGACCCAGTACTTC. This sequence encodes CASSLQGAGQETQYF.

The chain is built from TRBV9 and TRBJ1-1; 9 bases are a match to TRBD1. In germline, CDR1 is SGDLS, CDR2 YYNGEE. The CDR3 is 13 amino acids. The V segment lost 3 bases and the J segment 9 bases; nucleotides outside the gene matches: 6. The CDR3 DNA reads TGTGCCAGCAGCGGCGGGACAGGGATTAAAGCTTTCTTT. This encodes CASSGGTGIKAFF.

The CDR3 DNA is TGTGCCTGGAGTGTTGGGACTACCCATGAGCAGTTCTTC. It translates to CAWSVGTTHEQFF. This chain joins TRBV30 and TRBJ2-1, with 7 bases matching TRBD2. Per the germline V gene, CDR1 is GTSNPN and CDR2 is SVGIG (reference sequence). V lost 0 bases to trimming and J lost 8 bases; unmatched junction nucleotides: 4. The CDR3 has 13 residues.

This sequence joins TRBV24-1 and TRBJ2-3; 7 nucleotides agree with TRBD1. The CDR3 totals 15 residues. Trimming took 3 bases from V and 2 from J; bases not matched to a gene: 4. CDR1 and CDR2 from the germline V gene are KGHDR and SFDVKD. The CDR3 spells CATSDGTVLTDTQYF. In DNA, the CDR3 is TGTGCCACCAGTGATGGGACAGTTCTCACAGATACGCAGTATTTT.

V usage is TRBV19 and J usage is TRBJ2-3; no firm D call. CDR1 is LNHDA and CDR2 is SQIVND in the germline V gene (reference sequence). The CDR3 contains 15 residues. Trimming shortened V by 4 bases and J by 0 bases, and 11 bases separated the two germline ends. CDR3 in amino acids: CASSTRAASTDTQYF. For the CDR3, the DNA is TGTGCCAGTAGTACCCGTGCTGCTAGCACAGATACGCAGTATTTT.

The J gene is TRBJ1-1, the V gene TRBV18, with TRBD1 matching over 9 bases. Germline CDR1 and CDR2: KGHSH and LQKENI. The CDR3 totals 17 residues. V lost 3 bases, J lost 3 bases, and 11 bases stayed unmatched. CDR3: CASSPMPQGALDTEAFF. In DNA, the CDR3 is TGTGCCAGCTCACCCATGCCACAGGGGGCGTTGGACACTGAAGCTTTCTTT. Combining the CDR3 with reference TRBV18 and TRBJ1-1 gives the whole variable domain NAGVMQNPRHLVRRRGQEARLRCSPMKGHSHVYWYRQLPEEGLKFMVYLQKENIIDESGMPKERFSAEFPKEGPSILRIQQVVRGDSAAYFCASSPMPQGALDTEAFFGQGTRLTVV.

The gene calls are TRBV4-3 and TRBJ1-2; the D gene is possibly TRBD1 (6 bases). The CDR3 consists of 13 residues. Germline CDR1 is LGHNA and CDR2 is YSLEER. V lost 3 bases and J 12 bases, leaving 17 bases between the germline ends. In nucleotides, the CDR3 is TGCGCCAGCAGCCAGGACCGTTACAGGGACAACACCTTC. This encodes CASSQDRYRDNTF.

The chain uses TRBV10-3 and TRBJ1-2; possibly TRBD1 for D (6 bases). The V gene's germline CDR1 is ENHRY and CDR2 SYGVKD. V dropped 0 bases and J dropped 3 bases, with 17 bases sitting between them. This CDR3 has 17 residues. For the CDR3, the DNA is TGTGCCATCAGTGAGTCGGGGGCCCGACAGCCCGACTATGGCTACACCTTC. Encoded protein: CAISESGARQPDYGYTF.

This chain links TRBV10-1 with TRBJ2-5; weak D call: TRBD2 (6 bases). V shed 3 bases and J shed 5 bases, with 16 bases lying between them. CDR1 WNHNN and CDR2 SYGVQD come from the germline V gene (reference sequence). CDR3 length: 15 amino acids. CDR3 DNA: TGCGCCAGCAGTGATCGCCGGGACTCCTATGAGACCCAGTACTTC. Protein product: CASSDRRDSYETQYF.

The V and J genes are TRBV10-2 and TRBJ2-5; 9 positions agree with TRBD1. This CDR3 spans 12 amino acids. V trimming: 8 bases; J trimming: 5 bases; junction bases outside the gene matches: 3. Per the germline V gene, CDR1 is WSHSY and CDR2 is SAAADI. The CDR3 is CASGQGTETQYF. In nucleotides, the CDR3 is TGCGCCAGCGGACAGGGGACGGAGACCCAGTACTTC.

CDR3 loop: CASSTSSYEQYV. The CDR3 DNA sequence: TGTGCCAGCAGTACATCCTCCTACGAGCAGTACGTC. This chain uses TRBV6-5 with TRBJ2-7; D uncertain. Germline-derived CDR1 and CDR2 are MNHEY and SVGAGI. The CDR3 runs to 12 residues. V dropped 5 bases and J dropped 0 bases, with 5 bases sitting between them.

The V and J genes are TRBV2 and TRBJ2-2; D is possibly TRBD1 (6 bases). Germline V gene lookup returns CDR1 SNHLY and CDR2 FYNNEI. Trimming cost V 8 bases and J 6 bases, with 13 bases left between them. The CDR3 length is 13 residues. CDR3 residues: CASHRVVAGELFF. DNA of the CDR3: TGTGCCAGCCACAGGGTAGTAGCCGGGGAGCTGTTTTTT.

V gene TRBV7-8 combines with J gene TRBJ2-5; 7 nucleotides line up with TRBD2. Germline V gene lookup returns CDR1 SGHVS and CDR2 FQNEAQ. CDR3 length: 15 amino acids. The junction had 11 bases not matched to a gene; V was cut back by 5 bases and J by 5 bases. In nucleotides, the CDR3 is TGTGCCAGCAGCCCCGGGGGGAACCTAGTGGAGACCCAGTACTTC. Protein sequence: CASSPGGNLVETQYF.

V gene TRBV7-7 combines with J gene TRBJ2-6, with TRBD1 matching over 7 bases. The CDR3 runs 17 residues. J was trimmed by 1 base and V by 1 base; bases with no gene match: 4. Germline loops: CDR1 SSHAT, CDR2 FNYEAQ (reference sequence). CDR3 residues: CASSLGAGGSGANVLTF. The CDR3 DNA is TGTGCCAGCAGCTTAGGGGCAGGGGGTTCTGGGGCCAACGTCCTGACTTTC.